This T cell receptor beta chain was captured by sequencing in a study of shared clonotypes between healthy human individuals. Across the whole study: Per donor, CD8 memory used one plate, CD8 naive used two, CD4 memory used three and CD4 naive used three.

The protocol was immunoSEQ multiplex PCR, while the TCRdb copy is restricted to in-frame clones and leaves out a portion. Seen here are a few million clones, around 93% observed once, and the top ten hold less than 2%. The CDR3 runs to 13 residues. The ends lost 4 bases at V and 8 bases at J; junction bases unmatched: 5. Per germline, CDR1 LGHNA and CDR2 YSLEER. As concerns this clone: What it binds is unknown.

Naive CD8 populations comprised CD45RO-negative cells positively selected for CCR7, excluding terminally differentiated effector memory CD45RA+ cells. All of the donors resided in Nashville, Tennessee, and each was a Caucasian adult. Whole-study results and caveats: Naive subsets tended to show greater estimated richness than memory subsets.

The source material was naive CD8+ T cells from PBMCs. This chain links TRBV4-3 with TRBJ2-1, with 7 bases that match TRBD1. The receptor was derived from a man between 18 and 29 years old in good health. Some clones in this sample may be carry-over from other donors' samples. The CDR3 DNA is TGCGCCAGCAGCCGCGACAGGGCCCATGAGCAGTTCTTC. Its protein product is CASSRDRAHEQFF.